This T cell receptor (beta chain) originates from a study of cytomegalovirus exposure and HLA in healthy donors. Whole-study findings and limits: The study listed approximately 160 cytomegalovirus-associated TCR beta chains. Cytomegalovirus status, reportedly, was diagnosed with high specificity and sensitivity by the classifier.

The CDR3 sequence is 14 residues long. Trimming removed 5 bases from V and 4 bases from J, with 12 bases in between. Germline CDR1 SGHRS, CDR2 YFSETQ. Among the roughly 110 subjects of the validation cohort, separate from the roughly 700-subject first cohort, were the donors. Points on this clone: Its target is unknown.

Sequencing used immunoSEQ multiplex PCR; TCRdb keeps in-frame clones, though not all of them. The sample has 200,000 to 250,000 clones; more than 85% are singletons. Sequenced input: PBMCs. The TCR originated in a man aged 18 to 35 in good health and CMV-seropositive. This chain joins TRBV5-1 and TRBJ2-2; TRBD2 is a possible D gene (5 bases). The CDR3, as DNA: TGCGCCAGCAGGAGGGAGTCCGGCACCGGGGAGCTGTTTTTT. Protein product: CASRRESGTGELFF.